This is a list of T cell receptor beta chains from one sample in a study of blood T cell repertoires in COVID-19. This table comes from immunoSEQ multiplex PCR, and its TCRdb copy is limited to in-frame clones, with some not included. The sample has more than 200,000 clones, approximately 91% seen once. The source material was peripheral blood. The receptors originated from a human donor in a cohort sampled during active COVID-19. CDR3s include the opening cysteine and the closing phenylalanine or tryptophan. A D gene is named only where the DNA matches it firmly. Rows give clone size only sometimes, using once, few, many, or a class for an expanded clone.

v_gene: TRBV10-1; j_gene: TRBJ2-1; d_gene: TRBD2; abundance: once; CDR3aa: CASSDPGLAGNEQFF; CDR3nt: TGCGCCAGCAGTGACCCCGGACTAGCGGGGAATGAGCAGTTCTTC
v_gene: TRBV15; j_gene: TRBJ2-1; d_gene: TRBD2; abundance: -; CDR3aa: CATSELAGAYNEQFF; CDR3nt: TGTGCCACCAGTGAGCTAGCGGGGGCCTACAATGAGCAGTTCTTC
v_gene: TRBV24-1; j_gene: TRBJ1-5; d_gene: -; abundance: -; CDR3aa: CATSESETVNQPQHF; CDR3nt: TGTGCCACCAGTGAGTCTGAAACAGTCAATCAGCCCCAGCATTTT
v_gene: TRBV3-1/TRBV3-2; j_gene: TRBJ2-7; d_gene: TRBD1; abundance: -; CDR3aa: CASSPSTGQGSYEQYF; CDR3nt: TGTGCCAGCAGCCCTTCAACGGGACAGGGTTCCTACGAGCAGTACTTC
v_gene: TRBV6-1; j_gene: TRBJ2-7; d_gene: -; abundance: -; CDR3aa: CASSEGGFGPKHEQYF; CDR3nt: TGTGCCAGCAGTGAAGGCGGGTTTGGCCCCAAGCACGAGCAGTACTTC
v_gene: TRBV11-2; j_gene: TRBJ1-5; d_gene: -; abundance: -; CDR3aa: CASSLGVTGNQPQHF; CDR3nt: TGTGCCAGCAGCCTCGGGGTCACCGGCAATCAGCCCCAGCATTTT
v_gene: TRBV28; j_gene: TRBJ1-6; d_gene: TRBD1; abundance: -; CDR3aa: CANRGPVNSPLHF; CDR3nt: TGTGCCAACAGGGGCCCGGTTAATTCACCCCTCCACTTT
v_gene: TRBV6-5; j_gene: TRBJ2-5; d_gene: TRBD2; abundance: -; CDR3aa: CASSLWTSGKETQYF; CDR3nt: TGTGCCAGCAGCCTGTGGACTAGCGGAAAAGAGACCCAGTACTTC
v_gene: TRBV28; j_gene: TRBJ2-1; d_gene: TRBD2; abundance: -; CDR3aa: CASSFSGGSYNEQFF; CDR3nt: TGTGCCAGCAGTTTCAGCGGGGGGTCATACAATGAGCAGTTCTTC
v_gene: TRBV5-1; j_gene: TRBJ2-3; d_gene: -; abundance: -; CDR3aa: CASSLEGGAVDTQYF; CDR3nt: TGCGCCAGCAGCTTGGAAGGGGGGGCTGTGGATACGCAGTATTTT
v_gene: TRBV21-1; j_gene: TRBJ1-3; d_gene: -; abundance: -; CDR3aa: CASSKVAGGNTIYF; CDR3nt: -
v_gene: TRBV7-8; j_gene: TRBJ1-6; d_gene: -; abundance: -; CDR3aa: CASRFPAGDSPLHF; CDR3nt: TGTGCCAGCAGGTTCCCAGCGGGCGATTCACCCCTCCACTTT
v_gene: TRBV6-5; j_gene: TRBJ2-5; d_gene: TRBD1; abundance: -; CDR3aa: CASSYSVDRAATQYF; CDR3nt: TGTGCCAGCAGTTACTCAGTGGACAGGGCTGCGACCCAGTACTTC
v_gene: TRBV5-1; j_gene: TRBJ1-2; d_gene: -; abundance: once; CDR3aa: CASSSADRKTGRHYGYTF; CDR3nt: TGCGCCAGCAGCTCCGCGGACAGAAAAACTGGCCGGCACTATGGCTACACCTTC
v_gene: TRBV4-1; j_gene: TRBJ2-7; d_gene: -; abundance: -; CDR3aa: CASSQTPPYEQYF; CDR3nt: TGCGCCAGCAGCCAAACTCCTCCCTACGAGCAGTACTTC
v_gene: TRBV14; j_gene: TRBJ1-2; d_gene: TRBD1; abundance: -; CDR3aa: CASSPRTGQFGLYGYTF; CDR3nt: TGTGCCAGCAGCCCCCGGACAGGCCAATTTGGTCTCTATGGCTACACCTTC
v_gene: TRBV11-2; j_gene: TRBJ1-6; d_gene: TRBD1; abundance: -; CDR3aa: CASSPPTGEILSYNSPLHF; CDR3nt: TGTGCCAGCAGTCCGCCTACAGGGGAAATTTTATCCTATAATTCACCCCTCCACTTT
v_gene: TRBV11-2; j_gene: TRBJ1-2; d_gene: -; abundance: once; CDR3aa: CASSLGQGLVGYTF; CDR3nt: TGTGCCAGCAGCTTAGGGCAGGGCCTAGTGGGCTACACCTTC
v_gene: TRBV28; j_gene: TRBJ2-7; d_gene: -; abundance: -; CDR3aa: CASSSPPYEQYF; CDR3nt: TGTGCCAGCAGCTCCCCCCCCTACGAGCAGTACTTC
v_gene: TRBV12-3/TRBV12-4; j_gene: TRBJ1-2; d_gene: -; abundance: -; CDR3aa: CASSRRSGYTF; CDR3nt: TGTGCCAGCAGTCGTCGGAGCGGCTACACCTTC
v_gene: TRBV5-1; j_gene: TRBJ2-7; d_gene: -; abundance: -; CDR3aa: CASSLELGRVRSYEQYF; CDR3nt: TGCGCCAGCAGCTTGGAACTTGGGCGGGTTCGATCCTACGAGCAGTACTTC
v_gene: TRBV24-1; j_gene: TRBJ2-5; d_gene: -; abundance: -; CDR3aa: CATSDFGETQYF; CDR3nt: TGTGCCACCAGTGATTTCGGGGAGACCCAGTACTTC
v_gene: TRBV18; j_gene: TRBJ1-2; d_gene: -; abundance: -; CDR3aa: CASSPAIAGRDYGYTF; CDR3nt: TGTGCCAGCTCACCAGCTATCGCAGGGAGGGACTATGGCTACACCTTC
v_gene: TRBV28; j_gene: TRBJ1-1; d_gene: -; abundance: -; CDR3aa: CASSSPLPPNTEAFF; CDR3nt: TGTGCCAGCAGTTCCCCCCTACCCCCGAACACTGAAGCTTTCTTT
v_gene: TRBV19; j_gene: TRBJ2-5; d_gene: TRBD2; abundance: -; CDR3aa: CASSTGLAGRETQYF; CDR3nt: TGTGCCAGTAGTACGGGACTAGCGGGAAGGGAGACCCAGTACTTC